This T cell receptor (beta chain) was identified in a study of neurological immune-mediated disorders. This clonotype was recorded at least ten times. CDR1 DFQATT and CDR2 SNEGSKA come from the germline V gene (reference sequence). The V end lost 0 bases, the J end lost 5 bases, and 13 bases lay between the germline ends. The CDR3 runs 14 residues. In TCRdb, the 5' RACE reads were re-called with MiXCR into one record per CDR3 protein. This sample has tens of thousands of distinct CDR3 sequences, with 5% to 6% found just once. The sample taken for sequencing was PBMCs. The sequence came from a woman in her 30s with multiple sclerosis. This chain uses TRBV20-1 with TRBJ1-2; D unclear. CDR3 in DNA: TGCAGTGCTAGAGATTCTAAGGTTACATATGGCTACACCTTC. This codes for CSARDSKVTYGYTF.